Listed here are 30 T cell receptor beta chains from one sample, sequenced in a study of glioma-infiltrating T cells (dated by TCRdb to about 2016). The sequencing machine was an Illumina MiSeq. The iRepertoire nested amplicon-rescue multiplex PCR (arm-PCR) platform was used to amplify TCR alpha and beta CDR3 regions from RNA. TCRdb trimmed public reads at Q25 via fastp, called clones via MiXCR and kept in-frame beta chains. Every CDR3 protein is listed once, alongside the most common genes and DNA of its rows. The sample data list more than 20,000 distinct CDR3 sequences, and under 30% of these were observed just once. The top ten constitute around 12% of the sample. The material sequenced was glioma tissue, nonneoplastic brain tissue, or PBMCs (not recorded which). Every receptor here comes from a human donor with low-grade glioma or glioblastoma, undergoing nonglioma brain surgery, or in good health (not recorded which).

Notes on this clonotype: This CDR3 is missing its conserved last phenylalanine or tryptophan, likely due to a read error. The chain uses TRBV20-1 and TRBJ1-1, with 12 bases aligning to TRBD1. The CDR3 covers 15 residues. The germline CDR1 and CDR2 sequences are DFQATT and SNEGSKA (reference sequence). The CDR3 spells CSASSGTGGFTKAFL. The CDR3 DNA is TGCAGTGCTAGCAGCGGGACAGGGGGCTTCACTAAAGCTTTCCTT.

In this sample, this clonotype turned up many times. In DNA, the CDR3 is TGTGCCAGCAGCCCGACAGGGGGAAGGGGTTCACCCCTCCACTTT. Translation gives CASSPTGGRGSPLHF. The V gene is TRBV7-6, the J gene TRBJ1-6; 9 nucleotides match TRBD1. Losses at the gene ends were 5 bases for V and 9 bases for J; bases not matched to a gene: 8. This CDR3 contains 15 residues. The germline CDR1 and CDR2 sequences are SGHVS and FNYEAQ.

In its sample, this clonotype ranks as large (0.1 to 1%). The V gene is TRBV6-1, the J gene TRBJ2-3; 8 bases fit TRBD1. Germline CDR1 MNHNS, CDR2 SASEGT. V trimming: 6 bases; J trimming: 1 base; junction bases outside the gene matches: 6. This CDR3 spans 15 amino acids. CDR3 in amino acids: CASRETDRGTDTQYF. For the CDR3, the DNA is TGTGCCAGCAGGGAAACGGACAGGGGCACAGATACGCAGTATTTT.

In this sample, this clonotype turned up a few times. The V call is TRBV5-1, the J call TRBJ2-2, with D unresolved. V lost 0 bases to trimming and J lost 4 bases, with 4 bases between them. Germline CDR1 is SGHRS and CDR2 is YFSETQ. CDR3 length: 13 amino acids. CDR3 region: CASSLESTGELFF. Written as DNA, the CDR3 is TGCGCCAGCAGCTTGGAAAGCACCGGGGAGCTGTTTTTT.

V usage is TRBV7-9 and J usage is TRBJ2-2; tentative D call: TRBD2 (6 bases). V dropped 5 bases and J dropped 1 base, with 14 bases sitting between them. Germline V gives CDR1 SEHNR, CDR2 FQNEAQ (reference sequence). The CDR3 is made up of 16 amino acids. The DNA for the CDR3 is TGTGCCAGCAGCCCCCGGACTATAGGGAACACCGGGGAGCTGTTTTTT. This gives the protein CASSPRTIGNTGELFF.

This clonotype came up a few times. The chain combines TRBV29-1 with TRBJ2-7; 7 nucleotides align to TRBD1. The germline V gene has CDR1 SQVTM and CDR2 ANQGSEA. The length of the CDR3 is 13 residues. With V trimmed by 6 bases and J by 2 bases, 7 bases remained unmatched. The CDR3 coding sequence is TGCAGCGTGAAAGGGACAGACCCCTACGAGCAGTACTTC. Amino acid sequence: CSVKGTDPYEQYF.

By frequency in the sample, this clonotype is medium-sized. V usage is TRBV7-6 and J usage is TRBJ1-4; D unresolved. CDR3 length equals 14 residues. V was cut by 2 bases and J by 4 bases, with 8 bases left in between. Germline V gene sequence: CDR1 SGHVS, CDR2 FNYEAQ. CDR3 protein: CASSLSQDNEKLFF. For the CDR3, the DNA is TGTGCCAGCAGCTTATCCCAGGATAATGAAAAACTGTTTTTT.

A note on this clonotype: With a much larger clone just one base away, this may be a read error. This chain links TRBV4-3 with TRBJ2-2; D gene ambiguous. Per the germline V gene, CDR1 is LGHNA and CDR2 is YSLEER. The CDR3 is 13 residues long. Here the CDR3 reads CASSPLYTEELFF. Written as DNA, the CDR3 is TGCGCCAGCAGCCCCTTATACACCGAGGAGCTGTTTTTT.

The genes are TRBV12-3 or TRBV12-4 and TRBJ2-2; D may be TRBD2 (5 bases). There are 15 residues in the CDR3. V lost 2 bases, J lost 4 bases, and 11 bases lay in between. CDR3 loop: CASSLNTGSTGELFF. The CDR3 DNA follows: TGTGCCAGCAGTTTAAATACTGGGAGCACCGGGGAGCTGTTTTTT.

Comments on this clonotype: No conserved phenylalanine or tryptophan is present at the end of the CDR3, so a read error is the likely explanation. The chain has TRBV19 and TRBJ1-1; D not resolved. This CDR3 is built from 13 residues. Trimming stripped 5 bases from V and 3 bases from J, with 10 bases between. CDR1 LNHDA and CDR2 SQIVND come from the germline V gene (reference sequence). CDR3 nucleotide sequence: TGTGCCAGTAGTCAAAGGTCCCACACTGAAGCTTTCCTT. Amino acids: CASSQRSHTEAFL.

This clonotype was seen many times. The DNA of the CDR3 is TGTGCCAGCAGCGGGGGGTCTGAGCAGTTCTTC. Translated: CASSGGSEQFF. The chain uses TRBV28 and TRBJ2-1, with TRBD2 matching over 7 bases. CDR3 length equals 11 residues. Germline CDR1 is MDHEN and CDR2 is SYDVKM. V lost 6 bases and J lost 9; bases outside the gene matches: 2.

The rearrangement links TRBV19 to TRBJ1-1; 9 nucleotides match TRBD1. The ends lost 3 bases at V and 0 bases at J; junction bases unmatched: 8. CDR1 is LNHDA, CDR2 SQIVND, per germline (reference sequence). CDR3 size: 17 residues. The CDR3 here is CASSIHGTGTLNTEAFF. The CDR3 DNA reads as TGTGCCAGTAGTATCCACGGGACAGGGACTCTGAACACTGAAGCTTTCTTT. The complete variable domain, with remaining parts taken from reference TRBV19 and TRBJ1-1, reads DGGITQSPKYLFRKEGQNVTLSCEQNLNHDAMYWYRQDPGQGLRLIYYSQIVNDFQKGDIAEGYSVSREKKESFPLTVTSAQKNPTAFYLCASSIHGTGTLNTEAFFGQGTRLTVV.

The V call is TRBV27, the J call TRBJ2-7, with 8 bases fitting TRBD1. Germline V lookup: CDR1 MNHEY, CDR2 SMNVEV (reference sequence). Germline trimming cut 5 bases from V and 3 bases from J; bases unmatched to any gene: 9. This CDR3 has 15 amino acids. Written as DNA, the CDR3 is TGTGCCAGCAGTCTGGGGACAGGAGTAAGCTACGAGCAGTACTTC. Translated, it gives CASSLGTGVSYEQYF.

On this clonotype itself: A much larger clone differs by one base, so this may be a read error. V gene TRBV6-1 combines with J gene TRBJ2-1; no clear D gene. CDR3 length: 12 amino acids. The V gene's germline CDR1 is MNHNS and CDR2 SASEGT. V was cut by 5 bases and J by 10 bases, with 12 bases left in between. CDR3 DNA: TGTGCCAGCAGTCCGAGCCCCTACGAGCAGTTCTTC. As protein: CASSPSPYEQFF.

The chain recombines TRBV20-1 with TRBJ2-3; unclear D gene. Germline CDR1 is DFQATT and CDR2 is SNEGSKA (reference sequence). CDR3 size: 14 residues. V shed 3 bases and J shed 4 bases, with 14 bases lying between them. The CDR3 sequence: CSASVSARADTQYF. CDR3 nucleotides: TGCAGTGCTAGTGTCAGCGCTAGAGCAGATACGCAGTATTTT.

A note on this clonotype: Sequence at one end of the junction differs from germline and may be a read error. This rearrangement joins TRBV27 to TRBJ2-3, with 11 bases identical to TRBD2. This CDR3 region has 17 residues. Looked up from germline, CDR1 is MNHEY and CDR2 is SMNVEV (reference sequence). CDR3 sequence (DNA): TGTGCCAGCTCCTGCCTGACTAGCGGGGAAAACACAGATACGAAGTATTTT. Translating it yields CASSCLTSGENTDTKYF.

Ten or more counts support this clonotype. The chain recombines TRBV6-2 or TRBV6-3 with TRBJ2-5; D possibly corresponds to TRBD1 (6 bases). Trimming took off 4 bases at V and 5 bases at J, with 17 bases between the two ends. The CDR3 is 15 residues long. The germline gives CDR1 MNHEY, CDR2 SVGEGT. CDR3 nucleotides: TGTGCCAGCAGTTTCCAGACCTTGGGGGCGGAGACCCAGTACTTC. Translation gives CASSFQTLGAETQYF.

This clonotype has at least ten counts. J is TRBJ1-3 and V is TRBV20-1; D unresolved. Germline V gives CDR1 DFQATT, CDR2 SNEGSKA (reference sequence). The germline V and J ends were trimmed by 5 bases and 4 bases, with 12 bases remaining between them. This CDR3 spans 13 amino acids. Written as DNA, the CDR3 is TGCAGTGCTGCCAAAGCTACCGGAAACACCATATATTTT. This sequence encodes CSAAKATGNTIYF.

The chain employs TRBV19 and TRBJ1-2; D is ambiguous. Germline assignment: CDR1 LNHDA and CDR2 SQIVND (reference sequence). The CDR3 contains 13 residues. V gave up 6 bases and J gave up 0 bases, with 8 bases separating them. CDR3 sequence reads: CASSQSPNYGYTF. DNA of the CDR3: TGTGCCAGTAGCCAGTCGCCTAACTATGGCTACACCTTC.

This clonotype was seen a handful of times. CDR3 sequence reads: CASRSGQGDGYTF. DNA of the CDR3: TGTGCCAGCAGGAGCGGACAGGGGGACGGCTACACCTTC. This sequence joins TRBV4-2 and TRBJ1-2; 10 positions agree with TRBD1. CDR3 length: 13 amino acids. Trimming removed 6 bases from V and 8 bases from J; junction bases left unmatched: 6. Looked up from germline, CDR1 is LGHNA and CDR2 is YNFKEQ.

The table lists this clonotype with many counts. This rearrangement joins TRBV28 to TRBJ1-2; no reliable D call. The CDR3 consists of 13 residues. Trimming pared 5 bases from V and 8 bases from J, leaving 15 bases between. Germline V CDR1 and CDR2: MDHEN, SYDVKM. CDR3 nucleotides: TGTGCCAGCAGTCTTCCCGCCCCGGGGGGCTACACCTTC. This encodes CASSLPAPGGYTF.

About this clonotype itself: Germline is not matched at one junction end, which may reflect a read error. This sequence joins TRBV20-1 and TRBJ2-3; 11 bases align to TRBD1. CDR1 is DFQATT and CDR2 is SNEGSKA in the germline V gene (reference sequence). This CDR3 has 15 amino acids. CDR3 sequence (DNA): TGCAGTGCTAGGGTCGGACAGGGGGCCGGAGATAAGCAGTATTTT. It specifies CSARVGQGAGDKQYF.

This clonotype was seen repeatedly, ten times or more. V gene TRBV7-2 combines with J gene TRBJ2-5, with 7 bases aligning to TRBD1. The CDR3 contains 15 residues. Germline V CDR1 and CDR2: SGHTA, FQGNSA. The junction had 11 bases not matched to a gene; V was cut back by 0 bases and J by 10 bases. The CDR3 region has the DNA TGTGCCAGCAGCTTAGCGGTGACCTACCCAGGGGGCCAGTACTTC. Its protein product is CASSLAVTYPGGQYF.

This clonotype was seen a handful of times. The CDR3 DNA reads TGTGCCAGTAGTATCCGAGGCAGGCCTAGGGCCACAGATACGCAGTATTTT. Its protein product is CASSIRGRPRATDTQYF. This chain joins TRBV19 and TRBJ2-3; D gene uncertain. The V and J ends lost 3 bases and 2 bases respectively, with 18 bases between them. The CDR3 is 17 residues long. CDR1 and CDR2 from the germline V gene are LNHDA and SQIVND (reference sequence).

This clonotype showed up just a few times. This chain uses TRBV12-3 or TRBV12-4 with TRBJ2-5, with D unclear. This CDR3 is 14 amino acids long. The V end lost 6 bases, the J end lost 7 bases, and 18 bases lay between the germline ends. CDR3 region: CASRKTDRAGTQYF. The CDR3 region has the DNA TGTGCCAGCAGAAAAACGGACCGAGCCGGGACCCAGTACTTC.

Details on this clonotype: A read error may explain this, as a much larger clone is one base away. The genes are TRBV7-2 and TRBJ1-6, with TRBD1 as a possible D gene (5 bases). Germline CDR1 SGHTA, CDR2 FQGNSA. The ends were cut back, 5 bases at V and 8 bases at J, with 13 bases in the middle. The CDR3 runs 14 residues. In nucleotides, the CDR3 is TGTGCCAGCAGCCCCGGGACGACTCATTCACCCCTCCACTTT. It specifies CASSPGTTHSPLHF.

This clonotype has a single count. A read error may be the cause here, since a much bigger clone is one base away. The chain links TRBV28 to TRBJ2-7; possibly TRBD2 for D (6 bases). Germline V lookup: CDR1 MDHEN, CDR2 SYDVKM. This CDR3 comprises 14 residues. V was shortened by 4 bases and J by 7 bases, with 17 bases between the two germline ends. For the CDR3, the DNA is TGTGCCAGCAGTTCCTTCCTAGCGTTAAATGAGCAGTACTTC. Its translation: CASSSFLALNEQYF.

In this sample, this clonotype turned up many times. The chain has TRBV6-2 or TRBV6-3 and TRBJ1-5; D gene uncertain. This CDR3 has 14 residues. From germline, CDR1 is MNHEY and CDR2 SVGEGT. Trimming left V 8 bases short and J 3 bases short, with 14 bases between. In nucleotides, the CDR3 is TGTGCCAGCGGTCCGTCCAGGATCAATCAGCCCCAGCATTTT. Amino acids: CASGPSRINQPQHF.

The table lists this clonotype with many counts. V usage is TRBV15 and J usage is TRBJ2-7, with TRBD1 identical over 8 bases. The CDR3 is 14 residues long. V gave up 5 bases and J gave up 6 bases; unmatched junction bases: 9. In germline, CDR1 is LNHNV, CDR2 YYDKDF (reference sequence). The chain's CDR3 is CATSSGDRSAEQYF. CDR3 nucleotide sequence: TGTGCCACCAGCTCAGGGGACAGGTCAGCCGAGCAGTACTTC.

The chain carries TRBV18 and TRBJ1-2; D unclear. Germline lookup yields CDR1 KGHSH and CDR2 LQKENI. The CDR3 extends over 14 amino acids. V was cut by 2 bases and J by 6 bases, with 13 bases left in between. DNA of the CDR3: TGTGCCAGCTCACCATACGTCGAAGAAGATGGCTACACCTTC. Its translation is CASSPYVEEDGYTF.